This is a list of T cell receptor beta chains from one sample in a study of blood T cell repertoires in COVID-19. Assay used: immunoSEQ multiplex PCR; TCRdb lists only in-frame clones, some missing. Among 180,000 or so clones listed, more than 80% were seen once. Sequenced material: peripheral blood. These receptors came from a woman aged 60-75 years with acute or convalescent COVID-19. Both conserved end residues are part of each CDR3. A D gene is named only where the DNA matches it firmly. Expanded clones get a size class; other rows say once, few or many, or leave the size out.

abundance: NA; d_gene: NA; v_gene: TRBV7-6; j_gene: TRBJ1-3; CDR3nt: TGTGCCAGCACCCCCTATGGCGGCGAAAGACCTGGAAACACCATATATTTT; CDR3aa: CASTPYGGERPGNTIYF
abundance: NA; d_gene: TRBD1; v_gene: TRBV3-1/TRBV3-2; j_gene: TRBJ2-5; CDR3nt: TGTGCCAGCAGCCGACGGGACAGGTTATCATCAGAGACCCAGTACTTC; CDR3aa: CASSRRDRLSSETQYF
abundance: NA; d_gene: TRBD1; v_gene: TRBV6-5; j_gene: TRBJ1-5; CDR3nt: TGTGCCAGCAGTCGACAGGGAAATCAGCCCCAGCATTTT; CDR3aa: CASSRQGNQPQHF
abundance: NA; d_gene: NA; v_gene: TRBV15; j_gene: TRBJ2-1; CDR3nt: TGTGCCACCAGCAGAGATCGAATAGCAGGGGAGCAGTTCTTC; CDR3aa: CATSRDRIAGEQFF
abundance: NA; d_gene: TRBD1; v_gene: TRBV7-2; j_gene: TRBJ1-4; CDR3nt: TGTGCCAGCAGCTCATCCGGGACAGTGGAAAAACTGTTTTTT; CDR3aa: CASSSSGTVEKLFF
abundance: NA; d_gene: TRBD2; v_gene: TRBV5-1; j_gene: TRBJ2-1; CDR3nt: TGCGCCAGCAGCGAACTAGCGGGAGGGACGGATGAGCAGTTCTTC; CDR3aa: CASSELAGGTDEQFF
abundance: few; d_gene: NA; v_gene: TRBV5-4; j_gene: TRBJ1-2; CDR3nt: TGTGCCAGCAGCCCCCAGGAGGGGAACTATGGCTACACCTTC; CDR3aa: CASSPQEGNYGYTF
abundance: NA; d_gene: NA; v_gene: TRBV30; j_gene: TRBJ2-3; CDR3nt: TGTGCCTGTCGACAGAGTGGAGATACGCAGTATTTT; CDR3aa: CACRQSGDTQYF
abundance: NA; d_gene: NA; v_gene: TRBV27; j_gene: TRBJ1-4; CDR3nt: TGTGCCAGCAGTTACAAGCAGGCTTCCGAAAAACTGTTTTTT; CDR3aa: CASSYKQASEKLFF
abundance: NA; d_gene: TRBD1; v_gene: TRBV2; j_gene: TRBJ2-7; CDR3nt: TGTGCCAGCAGTGGAGGGACAGGACTGGCCGAGCAGTACTTC; CDR3aa: CASSGGTGLAEQYF
abundance: NA; d_gene: NA; v_gene: TRBV30; j_gene: TRBJ2-4; CDR3nt: TGTGCCTGGAGTGTACCGGGACTCCATCCGGGAGACATTCAGTACTTC; CDR3aa: CAWSVPGLHPGDIQYF
abundance: NA; d_gene: NA; v_gene: TRBV9; j_gene: TRBJ2-2; CDR3nt: TGTGCCAGCAGCGTAGCAGGGGTCGATCGGTCCGGGGAGCTGTTTTTT; CDR3aa: CASSVAGVDRSGELFF
abundance: NA; d_gene: NA; v_gene: TRBV18; j_gene: TRBJ2-3; CDR3nt: TGTGCCAGCTCACTACAGGGAATACAAGCAGATACGCAGTATTTT; CDR3aa: CASSLQGIQADTQYF
abundance: NA; d_gene: TRBD2; v_gene: TRBV27; j_gene: TRBJ2-2; CDR3nt: TGTGCCAGCAGTTTGGGCAGCGGGGTCGGGGAGCTGTTTTTT; CDR3aa: CASSLGSGVGELFF
abundance: once; d_gene: NA; v_gene: TRBV5-4; j_gene: TRBJ1-6; CDR3nt: TGTGCCAGCAGCTCGGGATATAATTCACCCCTCCACTTT; CDR3aa: CASSSGYNSPLHF
abundance: NA; d_gene: NA; v_gene: TRBV5-4; j_gene: TRBJ1-1; CDR3nt: TGTGCCAGCAGCCTCGGGGGGGCCGGCGCGAGCACTGAAGCTTTCTTT; CDR3aa: CASSLGGAGASTEAFF
abundance: NA; d_gene: TRBD1; v_gene: TRBV6-5; j_gene: TRBJ2-5; CDR3nt: TGTGCCAGCAGTCTTCTGACAGGGATGGGAGAGACCCAGTACTTC; CDR3aa: CASSLLTGMGETQYF
abundance: NA; d_gene: TRBD1; v_gene: TRBV28; j_gene: TRBJ2-7; CDR3nt: TGTGCCAGTGGACAGGGCTACGAGCAGTACTTC; CDR3aa: CASGQGYEQYF
abundance: NA; d_gene: NA; v_gene: TRBV2; j_gene: TRBJ2-1; CDR3nt: TGTGCCAGCAGTTTTGACAGTTCCTACAATGAGCAGTTCTTC; CDR3aa: CASSFDSSYNEQFF
abundance: NA; d_gene: TRBD1; v_gene: TRBV5-8; j_gene: TRBJ1-5; CDR3nt: TGTGCCAGCAGCCCAGCGGACAGGGTTAATCAGCCCCAGCATTTT; CDR3aa: CASSPADRVNQPQHF
abundance: NA; d_gene: NA; v_gene: TRBV24-1; j_gene: TRBJ2-3; CDR3nt: TGTGCCACCAGTGACCGCGGACAGAGGGGCACAGATACGCAGTATTTT; CDR3aa: CATSDRGQRGTDTQYF
abundance: once; d_gene: NA; v_gene: TRBV7-3; j_gene: TRBJ2-2; CDR3nt: TGTGCCAGCAGCTTAGGCCACGGCGGGTCCCAAGGGGAGCTGTTTTTT; CDR3aa: CASSLGHGGSQGELFF
abundance: few; d_gene: TRBD2; v_gene: TRBV5-4; j_gene: TRBJ2-5; CDR3nt: TGTGCCAGCAGGGGGGGGGAGACCCAGTACTTC; CDR3aa: CASRGGETQYF
abundance: NA; d_gene: TRBD2; v_gene: TRBV7-6; j_gene: TRBJ2-2; CDR3nt: TGTGCCAGCAGTTCCCTAGCGGCGAACACCGGGGAGCTGTTTTTT; CDR3aa: CASSSLAANTGELFF
abundance: NA; d_gene: NA; v_gene: TRBV28; j_gene: TRBJ2-7; CDR3nt: TGTGCCAGCAGTTTTGCGGGAAACGAGCAGTACTTC; CDR3aa: CASSFAGNEQYF
abundance: NA; d_gene: NA; v_gene: TRBV19; j_gene: TRBJ1-2; CDR3nt: TGTGCCAGTAGATCACCCGGGACTCGGGCTGGCTACACCTTC; CDR3aa: CASRSPGTRAGYTF
abundance: NA; d_gene: NA; v_gene: TRBV7-9; j_gene: TRBJ1-1; CDR3nt: TGTGCCAGCAGCGCCGCGGGGAGGAACACTGAAGCTTTCTTT; CDR3aa: CASSAAGRNTEAFF
abundance: NA; d_gene: NA; v_gene: TRBV12-5; j_gene: TRBJ1-2; CDR3nt: TGTGCTAGTGGGACAGGTCAAGGCTACACCTTC; CDR3aa: CASGTGQGYTF
abundance: NA; d_gene: NA; v_gene: TRBV5-1; j_gene: TRBJ2-1; CDR3nt: TGCGCCAGCAGCTTAGGAGGACGAGGAAATGAGCAGTTCTTC; CDR3aa: CASSLGGRGNEQFF
abundance: NA; d_gene: NA; v_gene: TRBV12-3/TRBV12-4; j_gene: TRBJ2-5; CDR3nt: TGTGCCAGCAGTTTCCAGGGAACGGGGACCCAGTACTTC; CDR3aa: CASSFQGTGTQYF
abundance: NA; d_gene: NA; v_gene: TRBV3-1/TRBV3-2; j_gene: TRBJ1-6; CDR3nt: TGTGCCAGCAGCCAAGCCAGGGGAAATAATTCACCCCTCCACTTT; CDR3aa: CASSQARGNNSPLHF
abundance: NA; d_gene: TRBD1; v_gene: TRBV6-5; j_gene: TRBJ1-1; CDR3nt: TGTGCCAGCGGACCTCCAGGGGGCACTGAAGCTTTCTTT; CDR3aa: CASGPPGGTEAFF
abundance: NA; d_gene: NA; v_gene: TRBV6-5; j_gene: TRBJ2-7; CDR3nt: TGTGCCAGCAGACAGAACCACTACGAGCAGTACTTC; CDR3aa: CASRQNHYEQYF
abundance: NA; d_gene: NA; v_gene: TRBV7-3; j_gene: TRBJ2-3; CDR3nt: TGTGCCAGCAGCTTGGCAGGGTCTAGCACAGATACGCAGTATTTT; CDR3aa: CASSLAGSSTDTQYF
abundance: once; d_gene: TRBD2; v_gene: TRBV14; j_gene: TRBJ2-2; CDR3nt: TGTGCCAGCAGCTACAGCGGGACTTGGACCGGGGAGCTGTTTTTT; CDR3aa: CASSYSGTWTGELFF
abundance: NA; d_gene: NA; v_gene: TRBV12-3/TRBV12-4; j_gene: TRBJ2-4; CDR3nt: TGTGCCAGCAGTACTCAGGGCAAAAACATTCAGTACTTC; CDR3aa: CASSTQGKNIQYF
abundance: NA; d_gene: TRBD2; v_gene: TRBV24-1; j_gene: TRBJ2-1; CDR3nt: TGTGCCACCAGTGATTCTGGACTAGCGGGAGTCAATGAGCAGTTCTTC; CDR3aa: CATSDSGLAGVNEQFF
abundance: NA; d_gene: NA; v_gene: TRBV28; j_gene: TRBJ1-1; CDR3nt: TGTGCCAGCAGCAAGAACGGGGGAAACACTGAAGCTTTCTTT; CDR3aa: CASSKNGGNTEAFF
abundance: NA; d_gene: TRBD2; v_gene: TRBV15; j_gene: TRBJ2-1; CDR3nt: TGTGCCACCAGCAGAATACTAGCGGGAGGGCCGGGCTCCTACAATGAGCAGTTCTTC; CDR3aa: CATSRILAGGPGSYNEQFF
abundance: few; d_gene: NA; v_gene: TRBV19; j_gene: TRBJ1-1; CDR3nt: TGTGCCAGTAGTATTCACGCAGGGAATCGGAACACTGAAGCTTTCTTT; CDR3aa: CASSIHAGNRNTEAFF
abundance: NA; d_gene: TRBD1; v_gene: TRBV3-1/TRBV3-2; j_gene: TRBJ1-1; CDR3nt: TGTGCCAGCAGCACGGGACAGGGGGACACTGAAGCTTTCTTT; CDR3aa: CASSTGQGDTEAFF
abundance: NA; d_gene: TRBD2; v_gene: TRBV2; j_gene: TRBJ2-1; CDR3nt: TGTGCCAGCAGTAGAAACCAGCGGGAGAACAATGAGCAGTTCTTC; CDR3aa: CASSRNQRENNEQFF
abundance: NA; d_gene: TRBD1; v_gene: TRBV18; j_gene: TRBJ1-1; CDR3nt: TGTGCCAGCTCACCGGTGGGGACAGGGGGTTTCATGAACACTGAAGCTTTCTTT; CDR3aa: CASSPVGTGGFMNTEAFF
abundance: NA; d_gene: TRBD1; v_gene: TRBV5-6; j_gene: TRBJ2-3; CDR3nt: TGTGCCAGCAGCTTCCCCGGACAGGGGAGAGATACGCAGTATTTT; CDR3aa: CASSFPGQGRDTQYF
abundance: NA; d_gene: NA; v_gene: TRBV2; j_gene: TRBJ1-1; CDR3nt: TGTGCCAGCAGTTCCGACAGGAACACTGAAGCTTTCTTT; CDR3aa: CASSSDRNTEAFF
abundance: NA; d_gene: NA; v_gene: TRBV6-1; j_gene: TRBJ1-2; CDR3nt: TGTGCCAGCAGTGAAGCGCACGGGAACTATGGCTACACCTTC; CDR3aa: CASSEAHGNYGYTF
abundance: NA; d_gene: NA; v_gene: TRBV5-8; j_gene: TRBJ2-7; CDR3nt: TGTGCCAGCAGCTTGATCCTGGGGCGCGAGCAGTACTTC; CDR3aa: CASSLILGREQYF
abundance: NA; d_gene: TRBD1; v_gene: TRBV5-1; j_gene: TRBJ2-6; CDR3nt: TGCGCCAGCAGCCACCTTCCGGACAGGGGCTCTGGGGCCAACGTCCTGACTTTC; CDR3aa: CASSHLPDRGSGANVLTF
abundance: NA; d_gene: NA; v_gene: TRBV12-2; j_gene: TRBJ2-1; CDR3nt: TGTGCAAGTCGCTCAATCGCCCAGGGGCTAGCGGAAGACAATGAGCAGTTCTTC; CDR3aa: CASRSIAQGLAEDNEQFF
abundance: NA; d_gene: NA; v_gene: TRBV11-2; j_gene: TRBJ1-1; CDR3nt: TGTGCCAGCAGCTTATCGGCAGCGGGCACTGAAGCTTTCTTT; CDR3aa: CASSLSAAGTEAFF
abundance: NA; d_gene: NA; v_gene: TRBV20-1; j_gene: TRBJ1-6; CDR3nt: TGCAGTGCTAGTTCAGGGGCGGCTGGTGGTTCACCCCTCCACTTT; CDR3aa: CSASSGAAGGSPLHF
abundance: many; d_gene: TRBD1; v_gene: TRBV5-4; j_gene: TRBJ1-1; CDR3nt: TGTGCCAGCAGCTATGGGGACAGGGTCGATGAAGCTTTCTTT; CDR3aa: CASSYGDRVDEAFF
abundance: NA; d_gene: NA; v_gene: TRBV19; j_gene: TRBJ2-5; CDR3nt: TGTGCCAGTAGTATCTTCGACGGGGGAGAGACCCAGTACTTC; CDR3aa: CASSIFDGGETQYF